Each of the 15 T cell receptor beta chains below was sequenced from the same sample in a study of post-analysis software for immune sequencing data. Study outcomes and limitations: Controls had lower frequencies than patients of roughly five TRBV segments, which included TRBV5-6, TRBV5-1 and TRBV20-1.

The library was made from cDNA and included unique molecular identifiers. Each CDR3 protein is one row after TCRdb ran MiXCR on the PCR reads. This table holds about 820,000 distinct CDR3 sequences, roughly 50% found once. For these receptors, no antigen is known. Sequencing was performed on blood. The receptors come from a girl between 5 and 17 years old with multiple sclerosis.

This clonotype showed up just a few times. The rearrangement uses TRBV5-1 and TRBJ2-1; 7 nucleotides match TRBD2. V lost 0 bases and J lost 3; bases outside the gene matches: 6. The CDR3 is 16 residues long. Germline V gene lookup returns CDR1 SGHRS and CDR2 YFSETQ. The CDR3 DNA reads TGCGCCAGCAGCTTGGGAAAAGCGGGATTCTACAATGAGCAGTTCTTC. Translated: CASSLGKAGFYNEQFF.

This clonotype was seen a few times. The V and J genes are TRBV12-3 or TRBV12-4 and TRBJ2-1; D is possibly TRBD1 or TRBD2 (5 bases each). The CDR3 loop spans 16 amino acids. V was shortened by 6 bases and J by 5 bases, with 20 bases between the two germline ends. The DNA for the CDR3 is TGTGCCAGCAGGAGGGACGGTGTCGGTGCCAACAATGAGCAGTTCTTC. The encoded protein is CASRRDGVGANNEQFF.

The DNA for the CDR3 is TGCGCCAGCAGCTTCCTGGGGCGGGCATACGAGCAGTACTTC. Amino acid sequence: CASSFLGRAYEQYF. This chain connects TRBV5-1 to TRBJ2-7, with D possibly called TRBD1 or TRBD2 (5 bases each). This CDR3 is 14 amino acids long. Germline lookup yields CDR1 SGHRS and CDR2 YFSETQ. V lost 2 bases and J lost 4, with 13 bases in between.

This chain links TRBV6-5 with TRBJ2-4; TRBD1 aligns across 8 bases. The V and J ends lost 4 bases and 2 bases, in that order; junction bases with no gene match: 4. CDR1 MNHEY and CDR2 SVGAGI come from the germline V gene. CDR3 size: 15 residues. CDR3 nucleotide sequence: TGTGCCAGCAGTTTAGGGACAGGCCCCAAAAACATTCAGTACTTC. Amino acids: CASSLGTGPKNIQYF.

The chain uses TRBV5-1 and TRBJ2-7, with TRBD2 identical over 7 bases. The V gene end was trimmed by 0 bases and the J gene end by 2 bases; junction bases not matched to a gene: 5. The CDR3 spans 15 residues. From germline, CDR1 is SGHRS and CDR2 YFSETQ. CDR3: CASSLESLAAYEQYF. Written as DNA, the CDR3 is TGCGCCAGCAGCTTGGAAAGCCTAGCGGCCTACGAGCAGTACTTC.

As DNA, the CDR3 is TGTGCCAGCAGCTTATGGCCTGCAGGGAGCGGGACAGATACGCAGTATTTT. Residues: CASSLWPAGSGTDTQYF. V is TRBV13 and J is TRBJ2-3; tentatively, D is TRBD2 (6 bases). Trimming shortened V by 2 bases and J by 3 bases, and 18 bases separated the two germline ends. Germline V gene sequence: CDR1 PRHDT, CDR2 FYEKMQ (reference sequence). The length of the CDR3 is 17 residues.

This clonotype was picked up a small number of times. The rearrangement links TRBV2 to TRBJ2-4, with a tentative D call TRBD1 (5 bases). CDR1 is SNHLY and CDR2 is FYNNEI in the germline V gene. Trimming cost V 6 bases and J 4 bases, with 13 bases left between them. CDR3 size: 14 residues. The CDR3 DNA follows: TGTGCCAGCAGACGACAGCTATTAAAAAACATTCAGTACTTC. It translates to CASRRQLLKNIQYF.

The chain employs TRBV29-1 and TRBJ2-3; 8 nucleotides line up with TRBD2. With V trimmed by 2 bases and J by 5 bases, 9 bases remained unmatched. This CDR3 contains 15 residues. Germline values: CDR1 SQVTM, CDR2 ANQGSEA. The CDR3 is CSVETGGLVIDTQYF. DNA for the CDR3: TGCAGCGTTGAAACTGGGGGACTAGTGATAGATACGCAGTATTTT.

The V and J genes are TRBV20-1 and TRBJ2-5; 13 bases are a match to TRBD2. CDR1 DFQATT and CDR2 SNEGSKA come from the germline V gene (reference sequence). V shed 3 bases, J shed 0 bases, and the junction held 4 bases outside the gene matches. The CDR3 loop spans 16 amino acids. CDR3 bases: TGCAGTGCTAGGCGACTAGCGGGGGGCCACCAAGAGACCCAGTACTTC. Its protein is CSARRLAGGHQETQYF.

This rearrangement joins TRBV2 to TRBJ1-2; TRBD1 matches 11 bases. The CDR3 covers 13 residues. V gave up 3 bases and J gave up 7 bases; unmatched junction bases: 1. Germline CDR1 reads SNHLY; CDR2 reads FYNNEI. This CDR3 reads CASSDGTGGGYTF. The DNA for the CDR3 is TGTGCCAGCAGTGATGGGACAGGGGGTGGCTACACCTTC.

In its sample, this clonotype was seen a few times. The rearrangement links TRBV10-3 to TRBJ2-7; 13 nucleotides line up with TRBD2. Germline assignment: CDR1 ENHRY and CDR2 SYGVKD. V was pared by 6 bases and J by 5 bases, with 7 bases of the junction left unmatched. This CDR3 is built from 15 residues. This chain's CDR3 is CAIRPGLAGSHEQYF. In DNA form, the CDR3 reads TGTGCCATCAGGCCGGGACTAGCGGGATCCCACGAGCAGTACTTC.

The CDR3 bases are TGTGCCTGGAGTCCGGGACAGGCTAACTATGGCTACACCTTC. Protein: CAWSPGQANYGYTF. The V and J genes are TRBV30 and TRBJ1-2; 8 nucleotides align to TRBD1. This CDR3 comprises 14 residues. Germline CDR1 is GTSNPN and CDR2 is SVGIG (reference sequence). The junction had 2 bases not matched to a gene; V was cut back by 2 bases and J by 0 bases.

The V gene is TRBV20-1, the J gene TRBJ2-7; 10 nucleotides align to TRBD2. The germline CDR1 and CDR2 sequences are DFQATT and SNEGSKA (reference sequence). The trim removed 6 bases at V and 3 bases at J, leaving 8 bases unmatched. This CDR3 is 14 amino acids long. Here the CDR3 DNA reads TGCAGTGCCCATAAAGCGGGAGGGCTCTACGAGCAGTACTTC. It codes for CSAHKAGGLYEQYF.

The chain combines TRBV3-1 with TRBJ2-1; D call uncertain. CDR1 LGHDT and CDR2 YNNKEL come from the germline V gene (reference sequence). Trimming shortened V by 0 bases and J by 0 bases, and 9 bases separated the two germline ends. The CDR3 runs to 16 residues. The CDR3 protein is CASSQDISSSYNEQFF. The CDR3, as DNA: TGTGCCAGCAGCCAAGATATTAGTAGCTCCTACAATGAGCAGTTCTTC.

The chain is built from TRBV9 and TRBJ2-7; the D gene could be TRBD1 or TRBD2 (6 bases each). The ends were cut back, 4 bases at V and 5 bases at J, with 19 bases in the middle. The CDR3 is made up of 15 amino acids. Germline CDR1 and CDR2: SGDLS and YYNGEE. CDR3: CASSPGGQGTNEQYF. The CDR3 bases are TGTGCCAGCAGCCCTGGGGGGCAGGGCACCAACGAGCAGTACTTC.